These 19 T cell receptor beta chains were sequenced from one sample in a study of graft-versus-host responses after intestinal transplantation. For these receptors, no antigen is known. TCRdb keeps only in-frame clones here, not all; method: immunoSEQ multiplex PCR. The sample shows around 78,000 clones, roughly 84% of them seen only once. The sample consisted of unstimulated CD8+ T cells sorted from spleen or lymph node cells, taken before transplant. These receptors came from a human donor who was the organ donor for an intestinal transplant.

The CDR3 DNA sequence: TGTGCCAGCAGCTCGCACGCCACAGATACGCAGTATTTT. Amino acid sequence: CASSSHATDTQYF. The chain has TRBV27 and TRBJ2-3; no definite D call. Germline V gene sequence: CDR1 MNHEY, CDR2 SMNVEV (reference sequence). This CDR3 is built from 13 residues. V lost 6 bases and J 2 bases, leaving 9 bases between the germline ends.

The chain links TRBV15 to TRBJ2-6, with D tentatively TRBD1 (5 bases). The CDR3 covers 17 residues. V lost 5 bases, J lost 0 bases, and 14 bases lay in between. Germline CDR1 LNHNV, CDR2 YYDKDF (reference sequence). Written as DNA, the CDR3 is TGTGCCACCAGCGACTTCAGGGCTGACTCTGGGGCCAACGTCCTGACTTTC. It yields the protein CATSDFRADSGANVLTF. The full variable domain, its missing parts supplied by reference TRBV15 and TRBJ2-6, is DAMVIQNPRYQVTQFGKPVTLSCSQTLNHNVMYWYQQKSSQAPKLLFHYYDKDFNNEADTPDNFQSRRPNTSFCFLDIRSPGLGDTAMYLCATSDFRADSGANVLTFGAGSRLTVL.

The chain couples TRBV5-1 to TRBJ2-7; 14 nucleotides match TRBD2. Unmatched junction bases numbered 3, after V lost 4 bases and J lost 3 bases. The germline V gene has CDR1 SGHRS and CDR2 YFSETQ. The CDR3 extends over 15 amino acids. The CDR3 region has the DNA TGCGCCAGCAGCCCCGGGACTAGCGGGGGCTACGAGCAGTACTTC. This translates into CASSPGTSGGYEQYF.

There are a few counts of this clone. This chain uses TRBV6-1 with TRBJ2-7, with D maybe TRBD1 (5 bases). The CDR3 has 13 residues. CDR1 MNHNS and CDR2 SASEGT come from the germline V gene. Trimming pared 3 bases from V and 3 bases from J, leaving 9 bases between. The CDR3 here is CASSEGQNYEQYF. The DNA of the CDR3 is TGTGCCAGCAGTGAGGGGCAGAACTACGAGCAGTACTTC.

This chain connects TRBV7-9 to TRBJ1-2; no clear D gene. Germline values: CDR1 SEHNR, CDR2 FQNEAQ (reference sequence). V gave up 4 bases and J gave up 6 bases, with 12 bases separating them. This CDR3 has 13 residues. CDR3 residues: CASSSRSYDGYTF. CDR3 bases: TGTGCCAGCAGCTCAAGGAGTTACGATGGCTACACCTTC.

The rearrangement joins TRBV30 to TRBJ2-1; 9 bases agree with TRBD2. The CDR3 contains 15 residues. With 1 base clipped from V and 6 bases from J, the junction kept 7 bases outside the gene matches. Germline loops: CDR1 GTSNPN, CDR2 SVGIG (reference sequence). The DNA of the CDR3 is TGTGCCTGGAGTGAATTGGCGGGGGGGTTCAATGAGCAGTTCTTC. It translates to CAWSELAGGFNEQFF.

This clone is medium-sized within its sample. The chain is built from TRBV7-9 and TRBJ2-7, with D perhaps TRBD2 (5 bases). This CDR3 is 13 amino acids long. V lost 8 bases and J lost 3, with 14 bases in between. Germline loops: CDR1 SEHNR, CDR2 FQNEAQ (reference sequence). The CDR3 nucleotides read TGTGCCAGCGGCCCGGAGGTCGGCTACGAGCAGTACTTC. This gives the protein CASGPEVGYEQYF.

Written as DNA, the CDR3 is TGTGCCAGCAGCCCTGACAGCACAGATACGCAGTATTTT. The encoded protein is CASSPDSTDTQYF. The chain has TRBV13 and TRBJ2-3; D not resolved. This CDR3 has 13 residues. With 5 bases removed from V and 0 bases from J, the gap between germline ends came to 6 bases. CDR1 and CDR2 from the germline V gene are PRHDT and FYEKMQ (reference sequence).

This clone was picked up a small number of times. The chain carries TRBV6-4 and TRBJ2-6, with D unclear. Germline values: CDR1 MRHNA, CDR2 SNTAGT. This CDR3 is 16 amino acids long. The germline V and J ends were trimmed by 0 bases and 0 bases, with 6 bases remaining between them. The CDR3 bases are TGTGCCAGCAGTGACTCGTCCGACTCTGGGGCCAACGTCCTGACTTTC. Its protein product is CASSDSSDSGANVLTF.

V usage is TRBV5-1 and J usage is TRBJ1-1, with 7 bases matching TRBD1. Germline V gene lookup returns CDR1 SGHRS and CDR2 YFSETQ. J lost 5 bases, V lost 3 bases, and 7 bases had no gene match. The length of the CDR3 is 14 residues. In nucleotides, the CDR3 is TGCGCCAGCAGCTCCACAGGGGTTGAAACTGAAGCTTTCTTT. Protein product: CASSSTGVETEAFF.

V and J are TRBV5-4 and TRBJ2-7, with D possibly TRBD1 on 6 matching bases. This CDR3 has 14 amino acids. Germline V gives CDR1 SGHNT, CDR2 YYREEE (reference sequence). Deletions cut 2 bases from V and 0 bases from J, with 9 bases between. CDR3 in DNA: TGTGCCAGCAGCTTCGGGGACATCTCCTACGAGCAGTACTTC. Translation: CASSFGDISYEQYF.

The chain recombines TRBV4-1 with TRBJ2-7; D uncertain. The germline V and J ends were trimmed by 1 base and 4 bases, with 8 bases remaining between them. CDR1 and CDR2 (germline): MGHRA, YSYEKL. This CDR3 spans 13 amino acids. CDR3: CASSQGPWYEQYF. The CDR3 nucleotides are TGCGCCAGCAGCCAAGGCCCGTGGTACGAGCAGTACTTC.

V gene TRBV5-1 combines with J gene TRBJ1-1; D is uncertain. Per the germline V gene, CDR1 is SGHRS and CDR2 is YFSETQ. The V and J ends lost 1 base and 4 bases respectively, with 5 bases between them. CDR3 size: 12 residues. The CDR3 loop is CASSLLGTEAFF. In DNA form, the CDR3 reads TGCGCCAGCAGCTTGTTGGGCACTGAAGCTTTCTTT.

The CDR3 nucleotides are TGTGCCAGCTCCAGGACCACTGAAGCTTTCTTT. Protein sequence: CASSRTTEAFF. The rearrangement links TRBV2 to TRBJ1-1, with no clear D. This CDR3 comprises 11 residues. V lost 8 bases to trimming and J lost 4 bases, with 8 bases between them. Germline CDR1 and CDR2: SNHLY and FYNNEI.

The chain links TRBV6-6 to TRBJ1-5; a weak D match, TRBD1 (5 bases). Germline values: CDR1 MNHNY, CDR2 SVGAGI (reference sequence). Trimming shortened V by 8 bases and J by 6 bases, and 17 bases separated the two germline ends. CDR3 length equals 14 residues. CDR3 loop: CASGGAGGSQPQHF. The CDR3 bases are TGTGCCAGCGGAGGGGCGGGAGGGAGTCAGCCCCAGCATTTT.

This clone showed up just a few times. The chain recombines TRBV6-5 with TRBJ2-3, with a weak D call TRBD1 (6 bases). Deletions cut 1 base from V and 5 bases from J, with 13 bases between. CDR1 MNHEY and CDR2 SVGAGI come from the germline V gene. The CDR3 consists of 15 residues. The CDR3 nucleotides are TGTGCCAGCAGTTACTTACAGGGTAGTAAAGATACGCAGTATTTT. Residues: CASSYLQGSKDTQYF.

This clone has more than one count but fewer than ten. This chain connects TRBV19 to TRBJ1-4, with D perhaps TRBD1 (5 bases). Deletions cut 7 bases from V and 4 bases from J, with 13 bases between. This CDR3 is built from 14 residues. Per germline, CDR1 LNHDA and CDR2 SQIVND (reference sequence). The CDR3 reads CASNPPGLNEKLFF. CDR3 bases: TGTGCCAGTAATCCCCCGGGACTTAATGAAAAACTGTTTTTT.

The gene calls are TRBV28 and TRBJ2-7, with D possibly being TRBD2 (7 bases). V was clipped by 7 bases and J by 2 bases, with 15 bases between them. Germline V gene lookup returns CDR1 MDHEN and CDR2 SYDVKM. There are 14 residues in the CDR3. CDR3 protein: CASKIGGLAYEQYF. As DNA, the CDR3 is TGTGCCAGCAAGATCGGGGGGCTGGCCTACGAGCAGTACTTC.

To note about this clone: At one end, the junction sequence differs from germline, possibly due to a read error. The chain employs TRBV10-3 and TRBJ1-5; TRBD1 agrees at 10 bases. Germline-derived CDR1 and CDR2 are ENHRY and SYGVKD. This CDR3 spans 15 amino acids. CDR3 amino acids: CASSPTGGGNQPQHF. The CDR3 bases are TGTGCCAGCAGTCCGACAGGGGGCGGCAATCAGCCCCAGCATTTT.